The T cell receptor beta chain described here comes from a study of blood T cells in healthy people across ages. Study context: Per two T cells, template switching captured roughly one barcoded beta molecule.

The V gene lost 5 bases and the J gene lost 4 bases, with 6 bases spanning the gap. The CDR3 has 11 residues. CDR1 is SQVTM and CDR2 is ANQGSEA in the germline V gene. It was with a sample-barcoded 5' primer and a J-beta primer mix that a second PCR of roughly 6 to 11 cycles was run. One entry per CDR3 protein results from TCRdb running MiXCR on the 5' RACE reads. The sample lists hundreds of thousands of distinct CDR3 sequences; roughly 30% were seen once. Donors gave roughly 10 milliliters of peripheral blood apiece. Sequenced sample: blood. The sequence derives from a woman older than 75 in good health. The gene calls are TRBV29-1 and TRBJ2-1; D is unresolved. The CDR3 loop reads CSVSWYNEQFF. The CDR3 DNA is TGCAGCGTTTCTTGGTACAATGAGCAGTTCTTC.